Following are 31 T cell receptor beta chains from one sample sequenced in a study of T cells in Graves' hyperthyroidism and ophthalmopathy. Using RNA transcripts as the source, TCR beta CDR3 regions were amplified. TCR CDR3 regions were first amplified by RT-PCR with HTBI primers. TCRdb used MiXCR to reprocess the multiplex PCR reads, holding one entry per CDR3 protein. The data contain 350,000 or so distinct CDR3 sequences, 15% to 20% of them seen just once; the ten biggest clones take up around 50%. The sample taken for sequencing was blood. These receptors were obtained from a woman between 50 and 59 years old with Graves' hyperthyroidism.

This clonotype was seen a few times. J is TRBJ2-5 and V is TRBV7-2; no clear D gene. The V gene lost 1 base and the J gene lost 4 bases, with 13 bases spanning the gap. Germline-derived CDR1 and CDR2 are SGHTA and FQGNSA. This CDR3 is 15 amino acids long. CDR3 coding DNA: TGTGCCAGCAGCTTAGGGGGTTTGGTTATAGAGACCCAGTACTTC. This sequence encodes CASSLGGLVIETQYF.

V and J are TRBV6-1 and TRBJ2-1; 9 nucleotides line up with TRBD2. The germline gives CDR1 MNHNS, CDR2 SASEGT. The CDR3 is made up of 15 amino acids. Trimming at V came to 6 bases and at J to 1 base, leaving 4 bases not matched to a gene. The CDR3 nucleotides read TGTGCCAGCAGCCGTGGACTAGCGTCCTACAATGAGCAGTTCTTC. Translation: CASSRGLASYNEQFF.

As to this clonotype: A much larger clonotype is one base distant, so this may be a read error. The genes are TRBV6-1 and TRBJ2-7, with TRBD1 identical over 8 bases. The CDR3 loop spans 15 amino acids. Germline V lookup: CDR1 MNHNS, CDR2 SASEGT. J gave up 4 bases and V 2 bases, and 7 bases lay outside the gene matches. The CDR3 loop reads CASSEQGAWDYEQYF. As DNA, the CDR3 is TGTGCCAGCAGTGAACAGGGGGCATGGGATTACGAGCAGTACTTC.

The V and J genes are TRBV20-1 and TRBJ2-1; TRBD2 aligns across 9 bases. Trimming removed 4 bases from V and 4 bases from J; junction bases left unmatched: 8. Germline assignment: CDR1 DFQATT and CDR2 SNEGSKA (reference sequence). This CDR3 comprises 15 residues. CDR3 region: CSATPLAGSYNEQFF. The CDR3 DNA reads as TGCAGTGCTACCCCACTAGCGGGTTCTTACAATGAGCAGTTCTTC.

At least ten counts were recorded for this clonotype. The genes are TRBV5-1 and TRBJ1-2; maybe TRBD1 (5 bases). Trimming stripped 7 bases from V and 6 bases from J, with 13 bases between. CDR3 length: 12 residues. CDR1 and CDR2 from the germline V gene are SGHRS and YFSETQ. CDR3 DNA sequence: TGCGCCAGCGGAGACAGTTTTAATGGCTACACCTTC. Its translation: CASGDSFNGYTF.

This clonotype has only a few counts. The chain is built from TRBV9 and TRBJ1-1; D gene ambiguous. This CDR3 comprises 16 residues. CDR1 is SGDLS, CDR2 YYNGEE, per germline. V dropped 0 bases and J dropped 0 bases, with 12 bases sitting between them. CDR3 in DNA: TGTGCCAGCAGCGTAGAGGGCAGCCTCATGAACACTGAAGCTTTCTTT. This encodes CASSVEGSLMNTEAFF.

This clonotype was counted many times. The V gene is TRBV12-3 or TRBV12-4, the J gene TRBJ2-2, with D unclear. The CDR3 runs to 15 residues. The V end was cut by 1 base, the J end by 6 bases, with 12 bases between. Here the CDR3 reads CASSLDPRASGELFF. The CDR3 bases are TGTGCCAGCAGTTTAGATCCTAGGGCGTCCGGGGAGCTGTTTTTT.

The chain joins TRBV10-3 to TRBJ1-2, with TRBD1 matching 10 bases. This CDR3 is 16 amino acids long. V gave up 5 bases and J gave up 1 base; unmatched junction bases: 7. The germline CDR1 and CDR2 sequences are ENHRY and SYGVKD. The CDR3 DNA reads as TGTGCCATCAGTCCCGGGACAGGGGCGGTTAACTATGGCTACACCTTC. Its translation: CAISPGTGAVNYGYTF.

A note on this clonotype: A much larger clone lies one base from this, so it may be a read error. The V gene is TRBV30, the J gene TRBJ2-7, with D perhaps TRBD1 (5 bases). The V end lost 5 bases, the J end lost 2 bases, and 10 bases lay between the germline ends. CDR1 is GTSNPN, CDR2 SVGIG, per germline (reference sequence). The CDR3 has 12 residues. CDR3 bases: TGTGCCTGGGGGGCACGAGCCTACGAGCAGTACTTC. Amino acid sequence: CAWGARAYEQYF.

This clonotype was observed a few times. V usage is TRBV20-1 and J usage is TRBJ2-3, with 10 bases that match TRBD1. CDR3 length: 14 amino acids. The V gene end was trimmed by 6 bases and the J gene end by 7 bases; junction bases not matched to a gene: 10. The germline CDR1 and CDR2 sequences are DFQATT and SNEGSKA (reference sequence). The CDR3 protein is CSAAGTGESYTQYF. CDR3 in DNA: TGCAGTGCAGCCGGGACAGGGGAATCGTATACGCAGTATTTT.

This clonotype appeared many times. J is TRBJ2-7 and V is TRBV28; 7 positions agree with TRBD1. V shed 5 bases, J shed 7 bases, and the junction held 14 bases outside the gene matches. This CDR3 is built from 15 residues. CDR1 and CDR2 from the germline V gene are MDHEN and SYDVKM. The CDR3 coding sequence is TGTGCCAGCAGTACCCACAGGGGCCCCTCTGGGGAGCAGTACTTC. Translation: CASSTHRGPSGEQYF. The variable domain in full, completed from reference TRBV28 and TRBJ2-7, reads DVKVTQSSRYLVKRTGEKVFLECVQDMDHENMFWYRQDPGLGLRLIYFSYDVKMKEKGDIPEGYSVSREKKERFSLILESASTNQTSMYLCASSTHRGPSGEQYFGPGTRLTVT.

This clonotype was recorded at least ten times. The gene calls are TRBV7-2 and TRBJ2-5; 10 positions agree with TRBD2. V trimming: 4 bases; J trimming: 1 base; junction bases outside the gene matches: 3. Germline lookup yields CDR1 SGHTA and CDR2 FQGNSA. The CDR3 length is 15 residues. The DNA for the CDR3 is TGTGCCAGCAGCTCACTAGCGGGGAGCCAAGAGACCCAGTACTTC. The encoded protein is CASSSLAGSQETQYF.

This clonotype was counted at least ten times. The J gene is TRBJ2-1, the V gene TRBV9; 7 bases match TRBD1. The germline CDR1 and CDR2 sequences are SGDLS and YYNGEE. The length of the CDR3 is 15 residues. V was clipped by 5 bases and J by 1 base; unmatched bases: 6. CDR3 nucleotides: TGTGCCAGCAGTGTGGCAGGGGGATCCTACAATGAGCAGTTCTTC. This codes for CASSVAGGSYNEQFF.

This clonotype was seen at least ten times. The CDR3 nucleotides are TGTGCCAGCAGCCAAGGGCTTACTAGCGGGAAAGAGACCCAGTACTTC. Translating it yields CASSQGLTSGKETQYF. The chain carries TRBV3-1 and TRBJ2-5, with 10 bases fitting TRBD2. Germline CDR1 and CDR2: LGHDT and YNNKEL (reference sequence). CDR3 length equals 16 residues. The J segment lost 3 bases and the V segment lost 1 base, leaving 5 bases of the junction unmatched.

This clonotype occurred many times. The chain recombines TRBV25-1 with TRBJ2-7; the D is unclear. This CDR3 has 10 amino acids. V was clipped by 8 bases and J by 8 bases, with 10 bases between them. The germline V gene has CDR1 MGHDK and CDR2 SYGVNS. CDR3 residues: CASGRQKQYF. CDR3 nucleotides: TGTGCCAGCGGGCGCCAGAAGCAGTACTTC.

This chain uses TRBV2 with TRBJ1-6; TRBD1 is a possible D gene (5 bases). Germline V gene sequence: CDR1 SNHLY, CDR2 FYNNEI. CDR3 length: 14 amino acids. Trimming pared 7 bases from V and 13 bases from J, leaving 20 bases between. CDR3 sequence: CASNGGDRTVPLHF. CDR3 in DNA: TGTGCCAGCAACGGGGGGGACCGTACAGTGCCCCTCCACTTT.

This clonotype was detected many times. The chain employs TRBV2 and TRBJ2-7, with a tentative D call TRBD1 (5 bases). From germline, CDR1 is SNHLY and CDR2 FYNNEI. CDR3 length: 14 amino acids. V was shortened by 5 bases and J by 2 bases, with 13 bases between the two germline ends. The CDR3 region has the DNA TGTGCCAGCAGTCCCGACAGTGCCACCTACGAGCAGTACTTC. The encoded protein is CASSPDSATYEQYF.

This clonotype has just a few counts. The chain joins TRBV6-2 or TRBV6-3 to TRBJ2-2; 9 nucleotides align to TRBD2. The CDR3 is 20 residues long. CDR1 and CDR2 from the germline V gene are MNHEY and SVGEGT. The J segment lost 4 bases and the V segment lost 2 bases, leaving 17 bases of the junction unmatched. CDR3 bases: TGTGCCAGCAGTTACACTCTCCCGGGTAGCGGGGGTACCGGCACCGGGGAGCTGTTTTTT. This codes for CASSYTLPGSGGTGTGELFF.

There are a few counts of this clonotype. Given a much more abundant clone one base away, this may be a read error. The CDR3 reads CASSAGGVSYNEQFF. CDR3 sequence (DNA): TGTGCCAGCAGTGCTGGGGGGGTCTCCTACAATGAGCAGTTCTTC. This chain connects TRBV2 to TRBJ2-1, with 7 bases that match TRBD2. This CDR3 comprises 15 residues. Germline loops: CDR1 SNHLY, CDR2 FYNNEI. J gave up 0 bases and V 4 bases, and 3 bases lay outside the gene matches.

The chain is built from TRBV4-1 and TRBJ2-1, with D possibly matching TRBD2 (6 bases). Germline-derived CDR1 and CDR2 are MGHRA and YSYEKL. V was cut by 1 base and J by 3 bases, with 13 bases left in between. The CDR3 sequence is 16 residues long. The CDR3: CASSQASGAGYNEQFF. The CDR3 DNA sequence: TGCGCCAGCAGCCAAGCTTCGGGAGCGGGCTACAATGAGCAGTTCTTC.

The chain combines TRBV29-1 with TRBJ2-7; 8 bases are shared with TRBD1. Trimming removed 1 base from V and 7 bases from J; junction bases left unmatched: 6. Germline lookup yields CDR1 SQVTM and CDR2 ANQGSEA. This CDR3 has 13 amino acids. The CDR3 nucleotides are TGCAGCGTTGAAGGACAGGGGCATGGGGAGCAGTACTTC. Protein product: CSVEGQGHGEQYF.

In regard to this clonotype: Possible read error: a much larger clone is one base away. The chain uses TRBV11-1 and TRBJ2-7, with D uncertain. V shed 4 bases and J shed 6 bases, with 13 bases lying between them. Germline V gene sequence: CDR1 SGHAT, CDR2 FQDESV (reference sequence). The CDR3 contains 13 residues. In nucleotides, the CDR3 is TGTGCCAGCAGCTCCCCGCTAAGAGGCGAGCAGTACTTC. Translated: CASSSPLRGEQYF.

The CDR3 DNA reads as TGTGCCAGCAGCCGGGCCCCAGAGACCCAGTACTTC. Protein sequence: CASSRAPETQYF. The genes are TRBV3-1 and TRBJ2-5; D unresolved. V lost 4 bases and J lost 4, with 7 bases in between. The V gene's germline CDR1 is LGHDT and CDR2 YNNKEL (reference sequence). The CDR3 contains 12 residues.

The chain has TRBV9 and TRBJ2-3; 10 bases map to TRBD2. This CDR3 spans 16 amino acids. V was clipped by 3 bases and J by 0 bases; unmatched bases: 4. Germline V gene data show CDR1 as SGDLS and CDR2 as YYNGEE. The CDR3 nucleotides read TGTGCCAGCAGCGCTGGACTAGCGGTTAGCACAGATACGCAGTATTTT. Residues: CASSAGLAVSTDTQYF.

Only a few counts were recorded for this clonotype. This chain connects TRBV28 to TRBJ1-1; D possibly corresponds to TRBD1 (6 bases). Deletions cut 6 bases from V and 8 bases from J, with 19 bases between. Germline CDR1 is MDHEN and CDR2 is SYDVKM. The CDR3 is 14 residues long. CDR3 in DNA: TGTGCCAGCAGCGGGACTCAACCGAGGGGGGAAGCTTTCTTT. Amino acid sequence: CASSGTQPRGEAFF.

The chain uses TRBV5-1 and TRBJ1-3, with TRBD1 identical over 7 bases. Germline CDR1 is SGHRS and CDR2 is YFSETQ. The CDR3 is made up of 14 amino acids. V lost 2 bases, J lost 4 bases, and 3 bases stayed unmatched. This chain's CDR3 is CASSLAGQGNTIYF. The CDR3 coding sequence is TGCGCCAGCAGCTTAGCGGGACAGGGAAACACCATATATTTT.

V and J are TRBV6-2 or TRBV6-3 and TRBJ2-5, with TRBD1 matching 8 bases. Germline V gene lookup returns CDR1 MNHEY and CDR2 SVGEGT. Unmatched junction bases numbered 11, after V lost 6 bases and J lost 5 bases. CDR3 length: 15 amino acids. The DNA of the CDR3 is TGTGCCAGCAGAGCAAGCAGGGGGCGGTGGGAGACCCAGTACTTC. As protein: CASRASRGRWETQYF.

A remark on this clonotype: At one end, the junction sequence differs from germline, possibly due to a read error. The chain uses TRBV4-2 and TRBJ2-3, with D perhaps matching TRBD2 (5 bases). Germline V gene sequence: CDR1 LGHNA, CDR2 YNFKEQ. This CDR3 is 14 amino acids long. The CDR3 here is CASRQGSNTDTQYF. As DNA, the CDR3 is TGTGCCAGCAGACAAGGGAGCAACACAGATACGCAGTATTTT.

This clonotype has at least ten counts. The CDR3 DNA reads TGTGCCAGCAGTTTCGGGCGAGGGGACCGGTCCCAACGATGGGAGACCCAGTACTTC. Translating gives CASSFGRGDRSQRWETQYF. V is TRBV28 and J is TRBJ2-5, with D perhaps matching TRBD1 or TRBD2 (5 bases each). V was trimmed by 3 bases and J by 5 bases, leaving 28 bases between them. The CDR3 is made up of 19 amino acids. Germline V gene sequence: CDR1 MDHEN, CDR2 SYDVKM.

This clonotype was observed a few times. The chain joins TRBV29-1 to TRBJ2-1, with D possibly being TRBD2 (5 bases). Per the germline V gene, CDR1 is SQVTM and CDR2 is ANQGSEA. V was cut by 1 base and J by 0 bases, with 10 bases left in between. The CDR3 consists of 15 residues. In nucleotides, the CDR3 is TGCAGCGTTGAAGTGCGGGTGCCCTCCTACAATGAGCAGTTCTTC. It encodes CSVEVRVPSYNEQFF.

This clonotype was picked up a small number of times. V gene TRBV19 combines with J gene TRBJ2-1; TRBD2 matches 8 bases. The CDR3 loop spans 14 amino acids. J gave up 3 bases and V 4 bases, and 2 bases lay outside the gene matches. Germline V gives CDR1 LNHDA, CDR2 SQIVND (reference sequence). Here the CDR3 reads CASSKSGSYNEQFF. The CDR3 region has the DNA TGTGCCAGTAGTAAGAGCGGGAGCTACAATGAGCAGTTCTTC.